This T cell receptor beta chain was found in a study of shared clonotypes between healthy human individuals. Produced via immunoSEQ multiplex PCR; TCRdb's table is partial and in-frame only. Counted here are about 610,000 clones, 95% to 97% occurring once; the ten biggest clones make up approximately 0.12%. Trimming removed 3 bases from V and 7 bases from J; junction bases left unmatched: 7. Germline CDR1 is WNHNN and CDR2 is SYGVQD (reference sequence). This CDR3 contains 15 residues. Positively selected for CCR7, the CD45RO-negative cells used as naive CD8 cells excluded terminally differentiated effector memory CD45RA+ cells.

The genes are TRBV10-1 and TRBJ2-1; 9 nucleotides align to TRBD2. The sample taken for sequencing was naive CD8+ T cells sorted from blood. The receptor was isolated from a young woman in good health. CDR3 residues: CASSEVAGVGNEQFF. In nucleotides, the CDR3 is TGCGCCAGCAGTGAAGTAGCGGGAGTCGGGAATGAGCAGTTCTTC.